This T cell receptor beta chain is drawn from a study of CD4 T cells in relation to SARS-CoV-2 and coronaviruses (dated by TCRdb to the early 2020s). About the full investigation: A median age of around 37 years, with a range of about 20 to 80 years, was recorded for the full convalescent cohort of around twelve patients. Among the roughly twelve convalescent patients, 8 males and 4 females were included, and two of the subjects were Hispanic. Shared crossreactive spike epitopes were mapped to their HLA restriction using patient-derived lymphoblastoid cell lines. Expansion assays from other donors in the study were sequenced with a different, Illumina-based TCR-beta assay. At the level of individual TCR clonotypes, the study measured memory CD4+ T cell crossreactivity between SARS-CoV-2 spike protein and common cold coronavirus spike proteins. The Adaptive Biotechnologies TCR-sequencing kit was used for samples from a few pre-COVID donors and for the naive versus memory experiments, whereas the other data were Illumina-based. Study-wide conclusions, independent of this receptor: Significantly weaker SARS-CoV-2-driven expansion was shown by crossreactive clones than by monoreactive clones, consistent with antigenic imprinting. Because no donor provided both pre-pandemic and post-infection samples, tracing the source of pre-existing responses was limited. Memory CD4+ clonotypes crossrecognizing SARS-CoV-2 and at least one common cold coronavirus spike were found in 50% to 80% of donors. Because the crossreactivity analysis focused on spike protein, crossreactivity against other viral proteins was not assessed. Naive versus memory sequencing indicated the assay detects memory recall responses rather than primary responses primed during culture. Small numbers of patients and of tested TCRs limited the study.

CDR1 and CDR2 are read off the germline V gene as SGHTA and FQGNSA. The CDR3 runs 14 residues from the cysteine to the phenylalanine. Only the CDR3 region is kept as DNA, spanning 42 bases read in frame from base 1. Cut back by 5 bases and 6 bases, the V and J ends lie 14 bases apart. DNA from uncultured naive and memory CD4+ T cells underwent immunoSEQ TCR-beta sequencing at deep resolution. The authors' pipeline ran thus. During preprocessing, nonproductive sequences were removed, along with CDR3s that did not begin with C, did not end with F or W, or were shorter than 7 amino acids. Cultured and uncultured naive and memory CD4+ repertoires were searched for previously identified spike- and CEF-reactive CDR3s. Pairwise Levenshtein distance, computed with the stringdist R package after three terminal residues were trimmed from each end, was used as the measure of CDR3 homology. As stored in TCRdb, this immuneACCESS dataset retains in-frame rearrangements with V and J assigned. A fraction of the clones does not appear; measured against another copy, unresolved V genes explain less than half of the discrepancy, and the remainder lacks a known reason. V and J calls and clone size are as listed in that table; D and trimming were resolved from the DNA. The sample has more than 30,000 clones on record, 70% to 90% of them singletons. The ten largest clonotypes hold roughly 3.2% of the sample.

To separate naive from memory CD4+ T cells, cryopreserved PBMCs first underwent CD4 enrichment and then EasySep naive CD4+ T cell enrichment. Ficoll-Paque PLUS gradient centrifugation was used to isolate PBMCs from either whole blood or leukapheresis product. PBMCs were either cryopreserved at -140 degrees C or used fresh in the expansion assay. The QIAamp Micro DNA Kit was used to extract genomic DNA from the CD4+ T cells. With regard to this clone: There is no known antigen for this receptor. It has no much larger one-base neighbor in the sample; base qualities were not kept.

Sample: memory CD4+ T cells from PBMCs. Sample cell subset or site, as interpreted from the label and publication: memory (non-naive) CD4+ T cells. The source is an adult with COVID-19. The chain uses TRBV7-2 and TRBJ1-5, with a weak D call of TRBD1 (5 bases match). The CDR3 is CASSQGRVGQPQHF. The DNA reads TGTGCCAGCAGCCAGGGACGGGTGGGTCAGCCCCAGCATTTT.